The 30 T cell receptor beta chains in this list originate from one sample, sequenced in a study of radiation and T cells in renal cell carcinoma. Sequencing was performed with immunoSEQ multiplex PCR; in TCRdb, only in-frame clones are kept and a portion is missing. The sample records 150,000 or so clones, about nine tenths being singletons. Sample time point: baseline pretreatment blood. Described treatment: 15 Gy SBRT to primary tumor, nephrectomy 4 weeks later. The specimen was blood, collected from a patient whose treatment included radiotherapy and nephrectomy. All receptors come from a woman aged 70 to 79 with renal cell carcinoma.

This chain connects TRBV5-1 to TRBJ1-4; D unresolved. The CDR3 totals 12 residues. The V end was cut by 4 bases, the J end by 8 bases, with 9 bases between. Germline CDR1 is SGHRS and CDR2 is YFSETQ. The CDR3 reads CASSLVGEKLFF. The DNA for the CDR3 is TGCGCCAGCAGCCTAGTGGGGGAAAAACTGTTTTTT.

As regards this clone: The sample holds other DNA sequences that translate to the same CDR3. V gene TRBV7-2 combines with J gene TRBJ2-1, with 9 bases that match TRBD2. V shed 0 bases, J shed 4 bases, and the junction held 4 bases outside the gene matches. CDR3 length equals 16 residues. Per the germline V gene, CDR1 is SGHTA and CDR2 is FQGNSA. DNA for the CDR3: TGTGCCAGCAGCTTAGCTAGCGGGGGCCCTTACAATGAGCAGTTCTTC. Protein sequence: CASSLASGGPYNEQFF.

The chain recombines TRBV28 with TRBJ2-1; D might be TRBD1 or TRBD2, each matching 6 bases. Germline V lookup: CDR1 MDHEN, CDR2 SYDVKM. The V gene lost 9 bases and the J gene lost 12 bases, with 24 bases spanning the gap. CDR3 length equals 14 residues. In DNA, the CDR3 is TGTGCCAGTTCCCCAGGGGCCTCTTCGGGGGTGCAGTTCTTC. Protein product: CASSPGASSGVQFF.

The chain uses TRBV5-4 and TRBJ2-5; perhaps TRBD2 as D (5 bases). The CDR3 is made up of 12 amino acids. Germline CDR1 and CDR2: SGHNT and YYREEE (reference sequence). The V gene lost 4 bases and the J gene lost 5 bases, with 9 bases spanning the gap. The CDR3 sequence: CASSDPGETQYF. DNA of the CDR3: TGTGCCAGCAGCGACCCGGGGGAGACCCAGTACTTC.

The V and J genes are TRBV10-2 and TRBJ1-5; D is possibly TRBD1 (6 bases). The germline CDR1 and CDR2 sequences are WSHSY and SAAADI. This CDR3 has 13 amino acids. The V and J ends lost 3 bases and 7 bases respectively, with 10 bases between them. The CDR3 region has the DNA TGCGCCAGCAGTGATAGGGGGAACCAGCCCCAGCATTTT. Translating gives CASSDRGNQPQHF.

V is TRBV7-2 and J is TRBJ1-2; no definite D call. Germline CDR1 SGHTA, CDR2 FQGNSA. Trimming stripped 1 base from V and 4 bases from J, with 4 bases between. The CDR3 spans 12 residues. The CDR3, as DNA: TGTGCCAGCAGCTTAGACAGCTATGGCTACACCTTC. Translation gives CASSLDSYGYTF.

The chain joins TRBV30 to TRBJ1-3; 7 bases line up with TRBD1. V was clipped by 2 bases and J by 3 bases; unmatched bases: 7. Looked up from germline, CDR1 is GTSNPN and CDR2 is SVGIG (reference sequence). This CDR3 is 15 amino acids long. CDR3 nucleotides: TGTGCCTGGAGTACAGGGGTTGTAGGTGGAAACACCATATATTTT. Translated: CAWSTGVVGGNTIYF.

The genes are TRBV5-8 and TRBJ2-7; D unresolved. The ends were cut back, 0 bases at V and 0 bases at J, with 7 bases in the middle. The CDR3 runs 14 residues. Germline lookup yields CDR1 SGHTS and CDR2 YDEGEE. The CDR3 DNA reads TGTGCCAGCAGCTTGGGGGCATTCTCCTACGAGCAGTACTTC. The encoded protein is CASSLGAFSYEQYF. Looking up the rest from reference TRBV5-8 and TRBJ2-7 gives the full variable domain: EAGVTQSPTHLIKTRGQQATLRCSPISGHTSVYWYQQALGLGLQFLLWYDEGEERNRGNFPPRFSGRQFPNYSSELNVNALELEDSALYLCASSLGAFSYEQYFGPGTRLTVT.

The chain couples TRBV5-1 to TRBJ1-1; the match to TRBD1 covers 8 bases. Germline V gene lookup returns CDR1 SGHRS and CDR2 YFSETQ. CDR3 length: 16 amino acids. V shed 3 bases and J 2 bases; nucleotides not matched to a gene: 9. For the CDR3, the DNA is TGCGCCAGCAGCTGGGCGGGGACAGGCCGCAACACTGAAGCTTTCTTT. This sequence encodes CASSWAGTGRNTEAFF.

CDR3 in amino acids: CAINKGGQTNTGELFF. The CDR3 DNA is TGTGCCATCAACAAAGGGGGACAGACAAACACCGGGGAGCTGTTTTTT. V usage is TRBV10-3 and J usage is TRBJ2-2; 7 bases line up with TRBD1. Germline loops: CDR1 ENHRY, CDR2 SYGVKD. The CDR3 is made up of 16 amino acids. The ends lost 7 bases at V and 2 bases at J; junction bases unmatched: 10.

The rearrangement uses TRBV7-9 and TRBJ1-2; TRBD1 matches at 9 bases. The CDR3 is made up of 15 amino acids. Trimming removed 2 bases from V and 6 bases from J; junction bases left unmatched: 7. CDR1 and CDR2 (germline): SEHNR, FQNEAQ (reference sequence). The CDR3 region is CASSLLDRGLHGYTF. CDR3 bases: TGTGCCAGCAGCTTACTGGACAGGGGCCTTCATGGCTACACCTTC.

V is TRBV29-1 and J is TRBJ2-5, with D uncertain. The tail of the sequence fits TRBJ2-7 better, so the J call may be wrong. The CDR3 sequence is 12 residues long. The germline gives CDR1 SQVTM, CDR2 ANQGSEA. The CDR3 is CSVEPTSYEQYF. DNA of the CDR3: TGCAGCGTTGAGCCGACCTCCTACGAGCAGTACTTC.

V usage is TRBV15 and J usage is TRBJ1-3; D gene ambiguous. CDR3 size: 16 residues. Germline loops: CDR1 LNHNV, CDR2 YYDKDF (reference sequence). Trimming left V 0 bases short and J 2 bases short, with 11 bases between. CDR3 DNA sequence: TGTGCCACCAGCAGAGAGTTTCCAGAACCTGGAAACACCATATATTTT. It specifies CATSREFPEPGNTIYF.

The chain uses TRBV5-6 and TRBJ1-2, with a possible D match to TRBD1 (5 bases). CDR3 size: 16 residues. V lost 5 bases, J lost 7 bases, and 24 bases lay in between. The germline CDR1 and CDR2 sequences are SGHDT and YYEEEE. In nucleotides, the CDR3 is TGTGCCAGCAGGGAGGAGGGGACCGCACCACGGAGTGGCTACACCTTC. Its protein is CASREEGTAPRSGYTF.

The genes are TRBV5-1 and TRBJ1-5, with a possible D match to TRBD1 (6 bases). The V end was cut by 2 bases, the J end by 7 bases, with 13 bases between. CDR1 and CDR2 (germline): SGHRS, YFSETQ. The CDR3 sequence is 14 residues long. The CDR3 reads CASSLDPGEQPQHF. In DNA, the CDR3 is TGCGCCAGCAGCTTAGACCCAGGGGAACAGCCCCAGCATTTT.

The genes are TRBV30 and TRBJ2-7, with 9 positions matching TRBD1. The ends lost 4 bases at V and 3 bases at J; junction bases unmatched: 7. CDR3 length: 14 amino acids. The germline V gene has CDR1 GTSNPN and CDR2 SVGIG (reference sequence). In DNA, the CDR3 is TGTGCCTGGACGACAGGGGGAAAGGTCTACGAGCAGTACTTC. Translated, it gives CAWTTGGKVYEQYF.

The V call is TRBV19, the J call TRBJ1-1; possible D gene TRBD1, 6 bases. From germline, CDR1 is LNHDA and CDR2 SQIVND (reference sequence). Trimming left V 3 bases short and J 1 base short, with 15 bases between. This CDR3 comprises 16 residues. For the CDR3, the DNA is TGTGCCAGTAGTATCCTCGGGACACCTAAGAACACTGAAGCTTTCTTT. It translates to CASSILGTPKNTEAFF.

V is TRBV7-3 and J is TRBJ2-3; TRBD1 agrees at 10 bases. The germline CDR1 and CDR2 sequences are SGHTA and FQGTGA. The CDR3 has 15 residues. The trim removed 1 base at V and 4 bases at J, leaving 2 bases unmatched. CDR3 region: CASSLSGQGADTQYF. The DNA for the CDR3 is TGTGCCAGCAGCTTAAGCGGACAGGGGGCAGATACGCAGTATTTT.

The chain uses TRBV6-1 and TRBJ2-7, with TRBD1 matching over 9 bases. V lost 7 bases to trimming and J lost 7 bases; unmatched junction nucleotides: 8. Per germline, CDR1 MNHNS and CDR2 SASEGT. The CDR3 is 13 amino acids. The CDR3 sequence: CASMDRGVKEQYF. CDR3 DNA: TGTGCCAGCATGGACAGGGGTGTCAAGGAGCAGTACTTC.

J is TRBJ1-2 and V is TRBV19; D remains ambiguous. V was cut by 3 bases and J by 0 bases, with 11 bases left in between. This CDR3 spans 15 amino acids. From germline, CDR1 is LNHDA and CDR2 SQIVND (reference sequence). The CDR3 region is CASSIKMAPNYGYTF. Here the CDR3 DNA reads TGTGCCAGTAGTATTAAGATGGCTCCTAACTATGGCTACACCTTC.

As concerns this clone: Within the sample, other DNA sequences also encode this same CDR3. The chain joins TRBV9 to TRBJ2-3; 11 bases agree with TRBD1. This CDR3 has 16 amino acids. J lost 3 bases, V lost 3 bases, and 6 bases had no gene match. CDR1 SGDLS and CDR2 YYNGEE come from the germline V gene. CDR3 sequence reads: CASSAPGTGGTDTQYF. The CDR3 DNA reads TGTGCCAGCAGCGCCCCCGGGACAGGGGGGACAGATACGCAGTATTTT.

This clone has a handful of counts. The chain is built from TRBV9 and TRBJ1-6; D might be TRBD1 (5 bases). The ends were cut back, 0 bases at V and 7 bases at J, with 5 bases in the middle. This CDR3 region has 13 residues. From germline, CDR1 is SGDLS and CDR2 YYNGEE. CDR3 in amino acids: CASSVEGNSPLHF. The CDR3 DNA reads TGTGCCAGCAGCGTAGAGGGGAATTCACCCCTCCACTTT.

The CDR3 DNA reads TGCAGCTCCCCGACAGCGTATGGCTACACCTTC. Its translation: CSSPTAYGYTF. V is TRBV29-1 and J is TRBJ1-2, with D maybe TRBD1 (5 bases). This CDR3 spans 11 amino acids. Germline assignment: CDR1 SQVTM and CDR2 ANQGSEA. V lost 8 bases and J 5 bases, leaving 12 bases between the germline ends.

The gene calls are TRBV5-6 and TRBJ2-5; a weak D match, TRBD2 (7 bases). Germline CDR1 is SGHDT and CDR2 is YYEEEE. The CDR3 is 12 amino acids. The ends were cut back, 9 bases at V and 5 bases at J, with 14 bases in the middle. The CDR3 DNA reads as TGTGCCACCAGTGGGGGGGCGGAGACCCAGTACTTC. The encoded protein is CATSGGAETQYF.

The chain is built from TRBV6-1 and TRBJ1-1; D is possibly TRBD1 (6 bases). V was cut by 3 bases and J by 4 bases, with 18 bases left in between. The CDR3 runs to 16 residues. Germline V gives CDR1 MNHNS, CDR2 SASEGT. Here the CDR3 reads CASSDWGQRASTEAFF. For the CDR3, the DNA is TGTGCCAGCAGTGATTGGGGACAAAGGGCTTCCACTGAAGCTTTCTTT.

This chain links TRBV4-3 with TRBJ1-2, with 9 bases identical to TRBD1. The CDR3 spans 15 residues. Looked up from germline, CDR1 is LGHNA and CDR2 is YSLEER. The trim removed 2 bases at V and 8 bases at J, leaving 9 bases unmatched. The CDR3 reads CASSQTGGSIGGYTF. For the CDR3, the DNA is TGCGCCAGCAGCCAAACAGGGGGCTCTATTGGGGGCTACACCTTC.

The V call is TRBV7-9, the J call TRBJ1-4; D not certain. This CDR3 comprises 16 residues. CDR1 is SEHNR and CDR2 is FQNEAQ in the germline V gene (reference sequence). Between the trimmed V and J ends, which lost 3 bases and 0 bases, there was a span of 11 bases. The CDR3 loop is CASSFGADATNEKLFF. CDR3 bases: TGTGCCAGCAGCTTCGGTGCGGATGCAACTAATGAAAAACTGTTTTTT.

The chain uses TRBV14 and TRBJ1-1, with D unclear. Germline V gene sequence: CDR1 SGHDN, CDR2 FVKESK. V dropped 3 bases and J dropped 1 base, with 6 bases sitting between them. The CDR3 spans 13 residues. The CDR3 loop is CASSQWQNTEAFF. In DNA form, the CDR3 reads TGTGCCAGCAGCCAGTGGCAGAACACTGAAGCTTTCTTT.

This sequence joins TRBV4-2 and TRBJ1-6; D gene unclear. In germline, CDR1 is LGHNA, CDR2 YNFKEQ. The CDR3 has 17 amino acids. Trimming pared 0 bases from V and 5 bases from J, leaving 14 bases between. Here the CDR3 DNA reads TGTGCCAGCAGCCAAGACCGATCCGGGCTGAATAATTCACCCCTCCACTTT. Translating it yields CASSQDRSGLNNSPLHF.

The chain links TRBV5-8 to TRBJ1-1, with unresolved D. The CDR3 is made up of 15 amino acids. CDR1 is SGHTS and CDR2 is YDEGEE in the germline V gene. Trimming took off 6 bases at V and 5 bases at J, with 20 bases between the two ends. The DNA for the CDR3 is TGTGCCAGCACCCCTACGCCCGAATCGGGTACTGAAGCTTTCTTT. Its protein is CASTPTPESGTEAFF.